The T cell receptor beta chain described here comes from a study of cytomegalovirus exposure and HLA in healthy donors. Whole-study findings and limits: Among TCR sequences, most were rare, though some public TCRs appeared in many donors. TCR beta V- and J-gene trimming, according to a later analysis, was linked to a missense DCLRE1C variant.

Comments on this clone: What it recognizes is unknown.

V lost 5 bases, J lost 7 bases, and 21 bases lay in between. The length of the CDR3 is 16 residues. CDR1 MNHNY and CDR2 SVGAGI come from the germline V gene (reference sequence). Primers for the PCR totalled 60 Vbeta and 13 Jbeta. Generated by immunoSEQ multiplex PCR, the TCRdb table keeps only in-frame clones and is missing some. This sample carries some 140,000 clones, with about 2.1% going to the ten biggest clones. The chain links TRBV6-6 to TRBJ1-5; maybe TRBD1 (6 bases). The sample was PBMCs. The clonotype originates from a woman aged 60 to 75 in good health and CMV-seronegative. The CDR3 DNA reads as TGTGCCAGCAGTGTTACTGGCAGGGGAGGGCAACAGCCCCAGCATTTT. This translates into CASSVTGRGGQQPQHF.